This T cell receptor (beta chain) came from a study of cytomegalovirus exposure and HLA in healthy donors. Per the germline V gene, CDR1 is MNHEY and CDR2 is SMNVEV (reference sequence). The CDR3 runs to 15 residues. Trimming at V came to 3 bases and at J to 2 bases, leaving 3 bases not matched to a gene. Produced via immunoSEQ multiplex PCR; TCRdb's table is partial and in-frame only. The sample carries roughly 300,000 clones, 70% to 90% recorded once. This chain uses TRBV27 with TRBJ2-3; 9 positions match TRBD1. Sequenced input: PBMCs. This clonotype was sampled from a woman in her late teens or twenties in good health and CMV-seronegative. CDR3 loop: CASSLRDRVTDTQYF. CDR3 in DNA: TGTGCCAGCAGTTTGCGGGACAGGGTCACAGATACGCAGTATTTT.